This T cell receptor (beta chain) was identified in a study of Graves' ophthalmopathy and Graves' hyperthyroidism. A few counts support this clonotype. Amplification targeted the TCR beta CDR3 regions, with RNA transcripts as the source material. First-round RT-PCR with HTBI primers preceded a second-round multiplex PCR. Using its own MiXCR run on the multiplex PCR reads, TCRdb lists one record per CDR3 protein. This table holds roughly 350,000 distinct CDR3 sequences, roughly 15% found once. CDR3 length: 16 amino acids. The V and J ends lost 2 bases and 5 bases, in that order; junction bases with no gene match: 10. Germline values: CDR1 SGHTA, CDR2 FQGNSA.

The specimen sequenced was peripheral blood. The V call is TRBV7-2, the J call TRBJ2-3, with 7 bases aligning to TRBD2. The clonotype comes from an adult woman with stable Graves' hyperthyroidism. The CDR3 DNA sequence: TGTGCCAGCAGCTTACCGCATAGCGGGTTCGTAGATACGCAGTATTTT. Residues: CASSLPHSGFVDTQYF.